These T cell receptor beta chains were read from a single sample in a study of blood T cells in healthy people across ages. Via MiXCR, TCRdb re-called the 5' RACE reads, giving one row per CDR3 protein. Of roughly 2 million distinct CDR3 sequences in the sample, about 49% are singletons; the top ten hold less than 2.5%. The sequenced sample was blood. These receptor sequences come from a woman aged 40 to 50 in good health. Both conserved end residues are part of each CDR3. The D gene is left open where the match is weak. Size values are once, few and many counts, or a class for expanded clones, and some rows have none.

V,size,J,D,length,CDR3,DNA
TRBV5-1,-,TRBJ2-5,-,15,CASSTPDSNQETQYF,TGCGCCAGCAGCACCCCCGACAGCAACCAAGAGACCCAGTACTTC
TRBV27,-,TRBJ2-3,-,13,CASRGASRDTQYF,TGTGCCAGCAGAGGGGCATCCCGGGATACGCAGTATTTT
TRBV29-1,few,TRBJ2-7,TRBD1,14,CSVVPRQGSYEQYF,TGCAGCGTTGTCCCGCGACAGGGTTCCTACGAGCAGTACTTC
TRBV25-1,-,TRBJ2-7,-,15,CASSEDLVLAYEQYF,TGTGCCAGCAGTGAAGATCTGGTATTAGCCTACGAGCAGTACTTC
TRBV5-1,-,TRBJ1-5,TRBD1,13,CASSRGQGRPQHF,TGCGCCAGCAGCAGAGGACAGGGTCGACCCCAGCATTTT
TRBV20-1,-,TRBJ2-5,TRBD1,12,CSAQGQGETQYF,TGCAGTGCTCAGGGACAGGGAGAGACCCAGTACTTC
TRBV20-1,-,TRBJ2-5,-,14,CSASPQGREETQYF,TGCAGTGCTAGCCCCCAGGGTAGGGAAGAGACCCAGTACTTC
TRBV6-1,-,TRBJ2-3,TRBD2,15,CASSPLAGVLYTQYF,TGTGCCAGCAGTCCTCTAGCGGGGGTATTGTATACGCAGTATTTT
TRBV2,once,TRBJ2-3,TRBD2,14,CAIPTSGGADTQYF,TGTGCTATCCCGACTAGCGGGGGGGCTGATACGCAGTATTTT
TRBV28,-,TRBJ2-1,-,17,CASSPNPRVEGGNEQFF,TGTGCCAGCAGTCCCAACCCTCGCGTCGAGGGGGGCAATGAGCAGTTCTTC
TRBV7-6,-,TRBJ2-3,TRBD2,16,CASSLRTSGGVDTQYF,TGTGCCAGCAGCCTGCGGACTAGCGGGGGGGTGGATACGCAGTATTTT
TRBV20-1,-,TRBJ2-3,-,12,CSASREPDTQYF,TGCAGTGCTAGCAGGGAGCCAGATACGCAGTATTTT
TRBV6-5,-,TRBJ2-2,-,16,CASSTPGAINTGELFF,TGTGCCAGCAGTACCCCGGGGGCGATCAACACCGGGGAGCTGTTTTTT
TRBV24-1,few,TRBJ1-2,TRBD1,14,CATSDPGQGGGYTF,TGTGCCACCAGTGATCCGGGACAGGGAGGCGGCTACACCTTC
TRBV6-2/TRBV6-3,once,TRBJ2-5,-,14,CASRKPRTQETQYF,TGTGCCAGCAGAAAGCCTAGGACCCAAGAGACCCAGTACTTC
TRBV2,-,TRBJ2-5,TRBD2,16,CASSDRAGANQETQYF,TGTGCCAGCAGTGATAGAGCGGGGGCGAACCAAGAGACCCAGTACTTC
TRBV11-2,-,TRBJ2-2,-,15,CASTRDFTNTGELFF,TGTGCCAGCACCCGGGACTTTACTAACACCGGGGAGCTGTTTTTT
TRBV6-1,-,TRBJ2-7,TRBD1,14,CASLSGTGAYEQYF,TGTGCCAGCCTTTCCGGGACAGGGGCCTACGAGCAGTACTTC
TRBV29-1,-,TRBJ2-5,-,17,CSVEDGAGALPQETQYF,TGCAGCGTTGAAGATGGGGCAGGGGCGCTCCCCCAAGAGACCCAGTACTTC
TRBV7-2,few,TRBJ2-7,-,15,CASSLGGGTTYEQYF,TGTGCCAGCAGCTTAGGCGGAGGAACTACCTACGAGCAGTACTTC
TRBV24-1,-,TRBJ2-7,-,12,CATSVPPYEQYF,TGTGCCACCAGTGTTCCCCCCTACGAGCAGTACTTC
TRBV7-2,-,TRBJ2-7,-,14,CASSDRRSSYEQYF,TGTGCCAGCAGCGACAGACGGAGCTCCTACGAGCAGTACTTC
TRBV28,-,TRBJ2-4,-,16,CASSFYRTSHKNIQYF,TGTGCCAGCAGTTTCTATCGGACGTCCCACAAAAACATTCAGTACTTC
TRBV4-3,few,TRBJ2-1,-,15,CASSQDSTYKNEQFF,TGCGCCAGCAGCCAAGATAGCACTTATAAGAATGAGCAGTTCTTC
TRBV7-2,-,TRBJ2-1,-,14,CASSSRQNSNEQFF,TGTGCCAGCAGTTCCCGACAGAACAGCAATGAGCAGTTCTTC
TRBV5-6,few,TRBJ2-1,-,15,CASSFSASYRNEQFF,TGTGCCAGCAGCTTCTCAGCCAGTTACCGCAATGAGCAGTTCTTC
TRBV12-3/TRBV12-4,-,TRBJ2-5,TRBD2,24,CASSFFFSFAVRDLRGGAAETQYF,TGTGCCAGCAGTTTCTTCTTTTCCTTCGCGGTGCGTGATCTTCGCGGGGGGGCCGCCGAGACCCAGTACTTC
TRBV20-1,-,TRBJ1-5,TRBD1,13,CSARSPIQGATHF,TGCAGTGCTAGATCCCCGATACAGGGGGCCACGCATTTT
TRBV7-2,-,TRBJ1-5,-,13,CASSLQGRVPQHF,TGTGCCAGCAGCTTGCAGGGGAGAGTGCCCCAGCATTTT
TRBV7-2,-,TRBJ2-5,-,14,CAGSPPQEQETQYF,TGTGCCGGCAGCCCGCCACAGGAGCAAGAGACCCAGTACTTC
TRBV7-9,-,TRBJ1-1,-,13,CASSLAGGREAFF,TGTGCCAGCAGCTTAGCAGGGGGACGAGAAGCTTTCTTT
TRBV21-1,few,TRBJ1-2,-,17,CASSKWLQDRVNYGYTF,TGTGCCAGCAGCAAATGGCTCCAGGACAGGGTGAACTATGGCTACACCTTC
TRBV12-3/TRBV12-4,-,TRBJ2-1,-,14,CASSLRQSLETQFF,TGTGCCAGCAGTTTGCGACAGTCATTAGAGACCCAGTTCTTC
TRBV27,-,TRBJ2-3,TRBD1,18,CASSSLRTGTYSTDTQYF,TGTGCCAGCAGTTCGTTACGGACAGGGACCTATAGCACAGATACGCAGTATTTT
TRBV9,-,TRBJ2-1,-,13,CASSVVPRNEQFF,TGTGCCAGCAGCGTAGTCCCTAGAAATGAGCAGTTCTTC
TRBV6-5,few,TRBJ2-3,TRBD1,15,CASSYQGQFTDTQYF,TGTGCCAGCAGTTACCAGGGACAGTTCACGGATACGCAGTATTTT
TRBV3-1,few,TRBJ2-7,-,13,CATSGRPTYEQYF,TGTGCCACTTCGGGACGGCCTACCTACGAGCAGTACTTC
TRBV6-1,few,TRBJ2-7,TRBD1,15,CASSEGGQGALEQYF,TGTGCCAGCAGTGAAGGGGGACAGGGGGCTCTCGAGCAGTACTTC
TRBV7-9,few,TRBJ1-6,-,16,CASSSSFLSYNSPLHF,TGTGCCAGCAGCTCCAGCTTCCTCTCCTATAATTCACCCCTCCACTTT
TRBV12-3/TRBV12-4,-,TRBJ2-5,TRBD1,15,CASRPTGTGGETQYF,TGTGCCAGCAGGCCAACCGGGACAGGGGGAGAGACCCAGTACTTC